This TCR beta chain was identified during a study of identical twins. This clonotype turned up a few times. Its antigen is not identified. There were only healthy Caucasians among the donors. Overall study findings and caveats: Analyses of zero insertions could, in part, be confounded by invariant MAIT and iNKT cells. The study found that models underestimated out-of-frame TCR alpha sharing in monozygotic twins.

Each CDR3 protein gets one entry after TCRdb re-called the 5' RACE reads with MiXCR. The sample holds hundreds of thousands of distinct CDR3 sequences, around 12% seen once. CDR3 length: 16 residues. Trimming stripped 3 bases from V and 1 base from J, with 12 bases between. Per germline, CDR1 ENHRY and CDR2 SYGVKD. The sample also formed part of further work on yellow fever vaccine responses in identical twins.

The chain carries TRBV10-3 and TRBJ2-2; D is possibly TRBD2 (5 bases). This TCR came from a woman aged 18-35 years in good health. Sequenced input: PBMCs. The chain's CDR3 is CAISDPSRRNTGELFF. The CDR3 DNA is TGTGCCATCAGTGACCCTAGCAGGAGGAACACCGGGGAGCTGTTTTTT.